This is a list of T cell receptor beta chains from one sample in a study of blood T cell repertoires in COVID-19. The assay was immunoSEQ multiplex PCR, and TCRdb's table has in-frame clones only and misses some. The sample comprises 100,000 to 150,000 clones, over 75% of which are singletons, and 5% to 7.5% rests with the top ten. The sequenced sample consisted of peripheral blood. The receptors were sampled from an elderly man with active or convalescent COVID-19. Both conserved end residues are part of each CDR3. The D gene is left open where the match is weak.

v_gene	j_gene	len	d_gene	CDR3nt	CDR3aa
TRBV6-4	TRBJ2-5	16	.	TGTGCCAGCAGTGACTCGAAAGACACGTACCAAGAGACCCAGTACTTC	CASSDSKDTYQETQYF
TRBV6-5	TRBJ1-5	15	TRBD1	TGTGCCAGCAGGAACAAACAGGGGGGGAATCAGCCCCAGCATTTT	CASRNKQGGNQPQHF
TRBV11-2	TRBJ1-1	13	.	TGTGCCAGCAGCTTAGGCCCGGACACTGAAGCTTTCTTT	CASSLGPDTEAFF
TRBV29-1	TRBJ2-1	14	TRBD1	TGCAGCGTCGTCCGGGACAGGGGTTGGGATGAGCAGTTCTTC	CSVVRDRGWDEQFF
TRBV5-4	TRBJ2-2	12	.	TGTGCCAGCAGCTCTTCCACCGGGGAGCTGTTTTTT	CASSSSTGELFF
TRBV5-5	TRBJ1-3	14	.	TGTGCCAGCACCACCCTCGGGGCTGGAAACACCATATATTTT	CASTTLGAGNTIYF
TRBV5-4	TRBJ2-7	15	.	TGTGCCAGCAGCTTTAAGGGCAGGGGAACCTACGAGCAGTACTTC	CASSFKGRGTYEQYF
TRBV7-3	TRBJ2-3	15	.	TGTGCCAGCAGCCCCGTGGCGGGAAGCACAGATACGCAGTATTTT	CASSPVAGSTDTQYF
TRBV19	TRBJ1-5	15	TRBD1	TGTGCCAGTAGTATAGGGACAGGAGATAATCAGCCCCAGCATTTT	CASSIGTGDNQPQHF
TRBV2	TRBJ1-2	15	.	TGTGCCAGCAGTGAAGGGGCAGTTACTAACTATGGCTACACCTTC	CASSEGAVTNYGYTF
TRBV10-3	TRBJ2-3	13	.	TGTGCCATCAGTGAGGGGAGAGGAGATACGCAGTATTTT	CAISEGRGDTQYF
TRBV6-5	TRBJ2-1	13	TRBD1	TGTGCCAGCAGTCAGAGGGGGCTGAATGAGCAGTTCTTC	CASSQRGLNEQFF
TRBV11-2	TRBJ2-7	16	TRBD1	TGTGCCAGCAGCTTAATTTCTGGACAGGGGGCTTACGAGCAGTACTTC	CASSLISGQGAYEQYF
TRBV7-2	TRBJ2-1	16	TRBD2	TGTGCCAGCAGCTTAATAGCGGGAGGGCCCTACAATGAGCAGTTCTTC	CASSLIAGGPYNEQFF